This record concerns one TCR beta chain sequence. Its antigen is unknown. The data belong to a study of CXCR3-negative and CXCR3-positive naive CD8 T cells. Study results and limitations: Similarly elevated diversity marked both naive subsets, with memory CD8+ cells showing far lower diversity. Naive subsets showed comparable surface CD5, and TCR interaction strength was also inferred from TRB CDR3 physicochemistry.

The CDR3 is 18 amino acids. Looked up from germline, CDR1 is MDHEN and CDR2 is SYDVKM. The authors made the TRB cDNA libraries by 5' RACE using UMI labels. With the 5' RACE reads reprocessed, TCRdb shows one record per CDR3 protein and no DNA. The ten top clones account for roughly 1.5%, within a sample of more than 40,000 distinct CDR3 sequences. Naive CD8+ T cells showed CD45RO-CCR7+CD27+CD95-. The origin of this receptor is a human donor in good health. Some clones in this sample may be carry-over from other donors' samples. Sequencing was done on a sample of naive CXCR3- CD8+ T cells from blood. Subset: CD45RO-CCR7+CD27+CD95- naive CD8+ T cells lacking CXCR3 (TNR3-). J is TRBJ2-2 and V is TRBV28; TCRdb outputs TRBD2, but without DNA this stays unchecked. CDR3 region: CASSFGLAGGPISGELFF.